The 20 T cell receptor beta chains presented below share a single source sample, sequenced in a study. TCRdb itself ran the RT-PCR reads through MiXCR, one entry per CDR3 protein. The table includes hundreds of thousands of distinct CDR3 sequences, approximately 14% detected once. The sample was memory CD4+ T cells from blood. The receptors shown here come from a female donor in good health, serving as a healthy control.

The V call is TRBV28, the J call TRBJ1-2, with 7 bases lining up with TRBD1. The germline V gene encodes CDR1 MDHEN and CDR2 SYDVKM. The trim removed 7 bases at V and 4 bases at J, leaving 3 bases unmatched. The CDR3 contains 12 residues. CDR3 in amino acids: CASNGQVYGYTF. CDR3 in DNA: TGTGCCAGCAATGGACAGGTCTATGGCTACACCTTC.

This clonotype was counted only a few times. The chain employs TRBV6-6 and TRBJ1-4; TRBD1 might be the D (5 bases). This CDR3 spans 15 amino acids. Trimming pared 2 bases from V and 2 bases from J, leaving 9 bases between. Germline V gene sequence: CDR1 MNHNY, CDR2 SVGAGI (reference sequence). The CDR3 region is CASSYARGTNEKLFF. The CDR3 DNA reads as TGTGCCAGCAGTTACGCGAGGGGTACTAATGAAAAACTGTTTTTT.

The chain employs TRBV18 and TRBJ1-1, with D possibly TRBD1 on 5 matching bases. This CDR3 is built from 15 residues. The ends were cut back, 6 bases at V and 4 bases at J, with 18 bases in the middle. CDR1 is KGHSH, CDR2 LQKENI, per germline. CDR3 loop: CASSSSGGQATEAFF. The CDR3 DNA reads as TGTGCCAGCTCTTCAAGTGGGGGTCAGGCCACTGAAGCTTTCTTT.

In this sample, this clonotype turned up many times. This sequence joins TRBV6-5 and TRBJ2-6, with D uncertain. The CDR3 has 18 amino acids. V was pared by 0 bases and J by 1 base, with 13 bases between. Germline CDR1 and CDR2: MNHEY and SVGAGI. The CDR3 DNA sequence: TGTGCCAGCAGTTACTCGGGTGGCAGTTTTTCTGGGGCCAACGTCCTGACTTTC. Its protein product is CASSYSGGSFSGANVLTF.

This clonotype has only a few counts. The CDR3 sequence is CASSLVSGRLDTQYF. In DNA, the CDR3 is TGTGCCAGCAGCTTGGTGTCAGGGAGGTTAGATACGCAGTATTTT. This rearrangement joins TRBV5-4 to TRBJ2-3; D perhaps matches TRBD2 (6 bases). Between the trimmed V and J ends, which lost 0 bases and 5 bases, there was a span of 13 bases. The CDR3 runs 15 residues. Per germline, CDR1 SGHNT and CDR2 YYREEE (reference sequence).

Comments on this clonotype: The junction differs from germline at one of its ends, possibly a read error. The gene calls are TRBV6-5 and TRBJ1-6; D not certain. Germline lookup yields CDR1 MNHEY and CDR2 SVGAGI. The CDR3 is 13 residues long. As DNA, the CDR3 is TGTGCCAGCAGCCGCTCCCATAATTCACCCCTCCACTTT. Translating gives CASSRSHNSPLHF.

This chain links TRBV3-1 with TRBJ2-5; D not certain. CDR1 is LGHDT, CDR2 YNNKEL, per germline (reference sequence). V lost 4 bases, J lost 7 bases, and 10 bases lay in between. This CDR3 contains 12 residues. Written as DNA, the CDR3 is TGTGCCAGCAGCCGGCCAGTAGGGACCCAGTACTTC. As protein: CASSRPVGTQYF.

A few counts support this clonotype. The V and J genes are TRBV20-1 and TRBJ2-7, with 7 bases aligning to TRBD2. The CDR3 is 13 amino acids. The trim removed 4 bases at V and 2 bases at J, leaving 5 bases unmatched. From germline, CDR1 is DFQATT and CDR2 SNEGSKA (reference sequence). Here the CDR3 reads CSATPGTTYEQYF. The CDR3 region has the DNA TGCAGTGCTACCCCCGGGACTACCTACGAGCAGTACTTC.

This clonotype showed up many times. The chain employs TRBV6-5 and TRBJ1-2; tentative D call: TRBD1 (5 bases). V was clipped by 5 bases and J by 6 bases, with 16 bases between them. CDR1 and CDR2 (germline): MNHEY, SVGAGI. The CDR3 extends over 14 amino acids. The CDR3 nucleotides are TGTGCCAGCAGTGGGGCAGGCCTGATTGATGGCTACACCTTC. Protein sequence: CASSGAGLIDGYTF.

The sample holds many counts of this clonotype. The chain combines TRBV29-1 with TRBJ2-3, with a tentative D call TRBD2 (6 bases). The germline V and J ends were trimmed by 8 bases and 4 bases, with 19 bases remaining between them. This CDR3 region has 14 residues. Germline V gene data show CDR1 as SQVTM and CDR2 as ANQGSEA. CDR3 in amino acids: CSPPGDTGPDTQYF. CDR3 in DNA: TGCAGCCCCCCGGGGGATACGGGGCCAGATACGCAGTATTTT.

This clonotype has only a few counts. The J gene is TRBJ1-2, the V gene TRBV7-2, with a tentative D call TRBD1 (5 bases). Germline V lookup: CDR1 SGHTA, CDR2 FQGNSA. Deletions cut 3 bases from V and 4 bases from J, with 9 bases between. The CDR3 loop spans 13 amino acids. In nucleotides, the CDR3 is TGTGCCAGCAGCTTCAAGGGGCCCTATGGCTACACCTTC. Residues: CASSFKGPYGYTF.

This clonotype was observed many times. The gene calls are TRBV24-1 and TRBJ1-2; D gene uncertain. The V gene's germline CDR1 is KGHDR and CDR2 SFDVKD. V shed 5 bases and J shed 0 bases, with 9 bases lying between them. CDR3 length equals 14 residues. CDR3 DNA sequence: TGTGCCACCAGTGTGAACAGCGCTAACTATGGCTACACCTTC. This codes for CATSVNSANYGYTF.

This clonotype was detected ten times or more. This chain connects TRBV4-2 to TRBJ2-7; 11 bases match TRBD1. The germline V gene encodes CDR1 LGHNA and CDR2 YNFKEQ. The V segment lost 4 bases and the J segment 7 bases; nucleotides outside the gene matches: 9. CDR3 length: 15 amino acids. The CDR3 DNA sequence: TGTGCCAGCAGCCCAGGAGGACAGGGGGCAAGTGAGCAGTACTTC. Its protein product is CASSPGGQGASEQYF.

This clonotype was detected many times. CDR3 nucleotides: TGTGCCAGCAGTTTAGGGACAGGGGGCGGCGAGCAGTACTTC. Protein sequence: CASSLGTGGGEQYF. The chain is built from TRBV27 and TRBJ2-7; 12 bases are shared with TRBD1. The J segment lost 6 bases and the V segment lost 2 bases, leaving 2 bases of the junction unmatched. The CDR3 length is 14 residues. Looked up from germline, CDR1 is MNHEY and CDR2 is SMNVEV (reference sequence).

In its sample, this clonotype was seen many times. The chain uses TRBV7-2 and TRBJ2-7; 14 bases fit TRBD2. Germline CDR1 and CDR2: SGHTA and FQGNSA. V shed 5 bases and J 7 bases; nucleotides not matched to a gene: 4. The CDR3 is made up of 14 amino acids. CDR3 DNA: TGTGCCAGCAGCGGGACTAGCGGGAGCAGAGAGCAGTACTTC. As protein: CASSGTSGSREQYF.

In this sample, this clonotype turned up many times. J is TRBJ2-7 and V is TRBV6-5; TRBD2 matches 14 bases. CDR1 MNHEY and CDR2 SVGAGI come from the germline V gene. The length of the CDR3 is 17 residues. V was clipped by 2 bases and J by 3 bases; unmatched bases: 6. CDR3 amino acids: CASSYGTSGSFNYEQYF. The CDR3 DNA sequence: TGTGCCAGCAGTTACGGGACTAGCGGGAGCTTTAACTACGAGCAGTACTTC.

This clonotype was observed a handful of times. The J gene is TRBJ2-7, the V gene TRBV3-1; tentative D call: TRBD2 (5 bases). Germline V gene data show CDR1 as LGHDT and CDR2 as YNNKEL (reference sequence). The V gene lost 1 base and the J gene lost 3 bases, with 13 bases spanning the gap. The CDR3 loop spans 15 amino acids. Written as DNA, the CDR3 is TGTGCCAGCAGCCAAGCGGCGGGCCCCTTCTACGAGCAGTACTTC. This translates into CASSQAAGPFYEQYF.

CDR3 nucleotide sequence: TGTGCCACCAGTGGAGCAGGGGCAATCTACGAGCAGTACTTC. Translating it yields CATSGAGAIYEQYF. The chain employs TRBV24-1 and TRBJ2-7, with D maybe TRBD1 (6 bases). Germline assignment: CDR1 KGHDR and CDR2 SFDVKD. CDR3 length: 14 amino acids. With 5 bases removed from V and 3 bases from J, the gap between germline ends came to 13 bases.

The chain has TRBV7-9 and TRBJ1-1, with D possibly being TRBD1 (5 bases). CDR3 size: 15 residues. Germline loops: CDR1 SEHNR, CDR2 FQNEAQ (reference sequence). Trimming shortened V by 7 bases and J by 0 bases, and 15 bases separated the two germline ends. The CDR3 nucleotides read TGTGCCAGCACTCCACCTGGGGGTGTGAACACTGAAGCTTTCTTT. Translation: CASTPPGGVNTEAFF.

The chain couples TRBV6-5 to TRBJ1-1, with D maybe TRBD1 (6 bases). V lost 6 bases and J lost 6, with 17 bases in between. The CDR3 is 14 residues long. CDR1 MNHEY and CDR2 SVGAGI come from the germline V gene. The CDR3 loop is CASSRDRQRPEAFF. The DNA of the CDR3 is TGTGCCAGCAGCCGAGACAGGCAGCGACCTGAAGCTTTCTTT.